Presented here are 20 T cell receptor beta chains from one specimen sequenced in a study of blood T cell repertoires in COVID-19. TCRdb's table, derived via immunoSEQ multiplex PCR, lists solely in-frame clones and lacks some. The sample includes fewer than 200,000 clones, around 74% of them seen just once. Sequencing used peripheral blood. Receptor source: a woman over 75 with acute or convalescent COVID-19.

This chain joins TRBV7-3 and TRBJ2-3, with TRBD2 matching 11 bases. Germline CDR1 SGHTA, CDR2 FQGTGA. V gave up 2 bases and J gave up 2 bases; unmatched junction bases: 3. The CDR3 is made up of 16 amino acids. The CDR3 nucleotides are TGTGCCAGCAGCTTAGGGACTAGCGGAAACACAGATACGCAGTATTTT. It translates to CASSLGTSGNTDTQYF.

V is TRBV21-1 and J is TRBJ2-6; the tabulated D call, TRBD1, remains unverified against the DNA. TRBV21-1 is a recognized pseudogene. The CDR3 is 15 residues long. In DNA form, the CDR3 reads TGTGCCAGCACCCAGGGGAACTCTGGGGCCAACGTCCTGACTTTC. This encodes CASTQGNSGANVLTF.

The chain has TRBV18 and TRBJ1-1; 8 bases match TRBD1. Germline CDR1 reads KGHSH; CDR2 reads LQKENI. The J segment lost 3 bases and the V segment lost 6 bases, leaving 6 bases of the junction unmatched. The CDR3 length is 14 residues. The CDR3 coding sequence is TGTGCCAGCTCTCCCAGGGGGCTGGACACTGAAGCTTTCTTT. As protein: CASSPRGLDTEAFF.

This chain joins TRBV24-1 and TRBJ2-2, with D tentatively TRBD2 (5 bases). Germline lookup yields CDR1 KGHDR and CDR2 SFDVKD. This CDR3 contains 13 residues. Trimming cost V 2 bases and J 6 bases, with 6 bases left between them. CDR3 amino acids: CATSDWRAGELFF. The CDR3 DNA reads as TGTGCCACCAGTGATTGGCGGGCCGGGGAGCTGTTTTTT.

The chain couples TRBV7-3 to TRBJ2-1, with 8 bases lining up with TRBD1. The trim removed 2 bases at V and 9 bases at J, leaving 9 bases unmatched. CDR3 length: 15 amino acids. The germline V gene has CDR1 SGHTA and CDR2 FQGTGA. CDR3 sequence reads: CASSLLQGAVREQFF. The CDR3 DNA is TGTGCCAGCAGCTTATTGCAGGGGGCTGTGCGTGAGCAGTTCTTC. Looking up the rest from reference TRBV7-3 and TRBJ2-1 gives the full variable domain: GAGVSQTPSNKVTEKGKYVELRCDPISGHTALYWYRQSLGQGPEFLIYFQGTGAADDSGLPNDRFFAVRPEGSVSTLKIQRTERGDSAVYLCASSLLQGAVREQFFGPGTRLTVL.

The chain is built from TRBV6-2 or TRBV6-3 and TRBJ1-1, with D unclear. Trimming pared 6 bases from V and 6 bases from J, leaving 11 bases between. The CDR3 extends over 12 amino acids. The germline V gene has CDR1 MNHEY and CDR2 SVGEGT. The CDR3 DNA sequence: TGTGCCAGCAGCCAGCCGGGGTCTGAAGCTTTCTTT. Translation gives CASSQPGSEAFF.

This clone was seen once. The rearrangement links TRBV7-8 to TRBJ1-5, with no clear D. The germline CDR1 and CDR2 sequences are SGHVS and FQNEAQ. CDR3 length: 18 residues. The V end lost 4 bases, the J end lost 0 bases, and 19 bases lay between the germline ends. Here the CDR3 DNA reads TGTGCCAGCAGCTCCACCGCGACCGTACTATATAGCAATCAGCCCCAGCATTTT. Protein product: CASSSTATVLYSNQPQHF.

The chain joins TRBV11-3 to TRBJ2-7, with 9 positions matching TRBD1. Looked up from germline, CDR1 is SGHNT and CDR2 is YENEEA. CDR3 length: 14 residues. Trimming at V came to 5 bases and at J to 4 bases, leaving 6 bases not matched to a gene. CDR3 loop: CASSAGTGPYEQYF. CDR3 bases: TGTGCCAGCAGCGCCGGGACAGGGCCTTACGAGCAGTACTTC.

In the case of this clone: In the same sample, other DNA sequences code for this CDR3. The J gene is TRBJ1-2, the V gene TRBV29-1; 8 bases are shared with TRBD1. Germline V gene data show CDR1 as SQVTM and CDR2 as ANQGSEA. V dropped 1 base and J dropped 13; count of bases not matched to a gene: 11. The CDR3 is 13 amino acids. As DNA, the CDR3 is TGCAGCGTTGAAGCCCCGGGGACAGGATTCCCCACCTTC. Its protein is CSVEAPGTGFPTF.

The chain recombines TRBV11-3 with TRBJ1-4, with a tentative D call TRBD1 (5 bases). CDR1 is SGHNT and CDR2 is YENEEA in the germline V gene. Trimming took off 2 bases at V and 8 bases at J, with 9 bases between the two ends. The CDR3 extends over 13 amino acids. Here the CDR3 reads CASSLQGGEKLFF. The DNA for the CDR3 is TGTGCCAGCAGCTTACAGGGCGGAGAAAAACTGTTTTTT.

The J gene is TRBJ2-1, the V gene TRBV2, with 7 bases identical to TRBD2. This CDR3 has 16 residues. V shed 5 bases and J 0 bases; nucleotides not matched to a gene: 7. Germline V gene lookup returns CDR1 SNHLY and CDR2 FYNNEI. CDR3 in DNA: TGTGCCAGCAGTCGGCGGCTAGCGGACTCCTACAATGAGCAGTTCTTC. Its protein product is CASSRRLADSYNEQFF.

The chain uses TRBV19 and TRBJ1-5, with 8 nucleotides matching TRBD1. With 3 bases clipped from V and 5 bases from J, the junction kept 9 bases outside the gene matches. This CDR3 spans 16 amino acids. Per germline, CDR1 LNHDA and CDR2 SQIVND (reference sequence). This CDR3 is CASSMTDQGAYQPQHF. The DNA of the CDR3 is TGTGCCAGTAGTATGACAGACCAGGGGGCTTATCAGCCCCAGCATTTT.

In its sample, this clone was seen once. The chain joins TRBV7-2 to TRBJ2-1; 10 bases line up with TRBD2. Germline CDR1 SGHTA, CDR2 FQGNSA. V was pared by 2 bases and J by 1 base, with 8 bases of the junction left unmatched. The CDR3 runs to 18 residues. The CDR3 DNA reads TGTGCCAGCAGCTTATCCCTAGCGGGGGCCTATTCCTACAATGAGCAGTTCTTC. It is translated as CASSLSLAGAYSYNEQFF.

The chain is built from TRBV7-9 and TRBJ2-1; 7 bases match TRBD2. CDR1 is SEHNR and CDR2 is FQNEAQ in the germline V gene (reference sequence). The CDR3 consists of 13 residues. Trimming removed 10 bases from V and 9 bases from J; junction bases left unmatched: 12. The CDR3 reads CATSRGGVVEQFF. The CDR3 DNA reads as TGTGCCACATCGAGGGGAGGGGTTGTTGAGCAGTTCTTC.

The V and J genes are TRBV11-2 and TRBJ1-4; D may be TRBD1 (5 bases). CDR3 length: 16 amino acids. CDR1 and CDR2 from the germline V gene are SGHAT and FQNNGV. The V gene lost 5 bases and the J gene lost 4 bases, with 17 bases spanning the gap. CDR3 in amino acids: CASSASPGLNNEKLFF. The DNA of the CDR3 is TGTGCCAGCAGCGCCTCCCCGGGACTGAATAATGAAAAACTGTTTTTT.

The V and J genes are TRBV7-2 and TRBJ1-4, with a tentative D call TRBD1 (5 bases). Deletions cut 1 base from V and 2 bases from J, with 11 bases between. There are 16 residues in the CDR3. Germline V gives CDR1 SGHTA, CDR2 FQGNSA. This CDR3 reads CASSLGGHLTNEKLFF. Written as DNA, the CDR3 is TGTGCCAGCAGCTTAGGCGGACATTTGACTAATGAAAAACTGTTTTTT.

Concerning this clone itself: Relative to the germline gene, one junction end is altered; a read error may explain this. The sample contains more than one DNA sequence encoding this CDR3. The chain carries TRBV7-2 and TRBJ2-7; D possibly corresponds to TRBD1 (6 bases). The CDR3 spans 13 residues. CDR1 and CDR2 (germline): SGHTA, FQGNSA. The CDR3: CASSPGVSYEQYF. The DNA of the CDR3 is TGTGCCAGCAGCCCAGGGGTCTCCTACGAGCAGTACTTT.

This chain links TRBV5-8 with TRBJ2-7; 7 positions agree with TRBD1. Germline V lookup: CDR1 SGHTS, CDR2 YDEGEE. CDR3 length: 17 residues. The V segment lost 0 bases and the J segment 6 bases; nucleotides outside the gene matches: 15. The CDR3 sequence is CASSLEGTGTAPFEQYF. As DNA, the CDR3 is TGTGCCAGCAGCTTGGAGGGAACCGGGACAGCCCCTTTCGAGCAGTACTTC.

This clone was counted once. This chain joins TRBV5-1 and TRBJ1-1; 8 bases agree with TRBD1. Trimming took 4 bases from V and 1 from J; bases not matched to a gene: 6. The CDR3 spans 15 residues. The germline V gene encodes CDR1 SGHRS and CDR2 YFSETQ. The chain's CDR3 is CASSQRTGQNTEAFF. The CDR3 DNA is TGCGCCAGCAGCCAAAGGACAGGGCAGAACACTGAAGCTTTCTTT.

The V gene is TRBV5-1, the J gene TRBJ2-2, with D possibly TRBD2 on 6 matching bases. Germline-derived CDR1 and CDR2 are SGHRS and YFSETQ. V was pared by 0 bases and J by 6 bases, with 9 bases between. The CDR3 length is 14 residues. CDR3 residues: CASSLGREAGELFF. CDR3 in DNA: TGCGCCAGCAGCTTGGGCAGGGAGGCCGGGGAGCTGTTTTTT. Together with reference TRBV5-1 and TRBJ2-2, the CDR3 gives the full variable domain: KAGVTQTPRYLIKTRGQQVTLSCSPISGHRSVSWYQQTPGQGLQFLFEYFSETQRNKGNFPGRFSGRQFSNSRSEMNVSTLELGDSALYLCASSLGREAGELFFGEGSRLTVL.